Shown below are 26 T cell receptor beta chains from a single sample sequenced in a study of blood T cell repertoires in COVID-19. TCRdb's copy holds only in-frame clones and misses some; the assay was immunoSEQ multiplex PCR. The profile shows fewer than 35,000 clones, 87% of them singletons. Sequenced input: peripheral blood. These receptors were collected from a man aged 50 to 60 with active or convalescent COVID-19.

The CDR3 region is CASSQKSGPSTGELFF. The CDR3 DNA reads TGCGCCAGCAGCCAAAAGAGCGGACCCTCCACCGGGGAGCTGTTTTTT. This chain links TRBV4-1 with TRBJ2-2, with D possibly matching TRBD2 (5 bases). Germline V gene data show CDR1 as MGHRA and CDR2 as YSYEKL. The CDR3 has 16 amino acids. The V and J ends lost 2 bases and 4 bases respectively, with 14 bases between them.

The CDR3 here is CSVGGGDREKLFF. DNA for the CDR3: TGCAGCGTTGGAGGGGGAGATAGGGAAAAACTGTTTTTT. The rearrangement links TRBV29-1 to TRBJ1-4; tentatively, D is TRBD1 (6 bases). This CDR3 comprises 13 residues. The germline V gene has CDR1 SQVTM and CDR2 ANQGSEA. The V gene lost 4 bases and the J gene lost 8 bases, with 14 bases spanning the gap.

The chain combines TRBV4-1 with TRBJ2-5; tentatively, D is TRBD1 (6 bases). This CDR3 spans 12 amino acids. Germline CDR1 MGHRA, CDR2 YSYEKL. The ends were cut back, 11 bases at V and 4 bases at J, with 14 bases in the middle. CDR3 coding DNA: TGCGCCTTGGGGCAGGGGCGAGAGACCCAGTACTTC. This encodes CALGQGRETQYF.

V is TRBV28 and J is TRBJ1-5, with unresolved D. The CDR3 covers 16 residues. Germline CDR1 is MDHEN and CDR2 is SYDVKM. Trimming took 5 bases from V and 2 from J, leaving 16 bases between them. CDR3 amino acids: CASSLVVPYGNQPQHF. CDR3 DNA: TGTGCCAGCAGTCTCGTTGTCCCCTATGGCAATCAGCCCCAGCATTTT.

J is TRBJ1-6 and V is TRBV7-9; D might be TRBD1 (5 bases). This CDR3 has 15 amino acids. Per germline, CDR1 SEHNR and CDR2 FQNEAQ (reference sequence). Between the trimmed V and J ends, which lost 5 bases and 8 bases, there was a span of 16 bases. In DNA, the CDR3 is TGTGCCAGCAGCCGCTGGACACCCGAGGATTCACCCCTCCACTTT. Residues: CASSRWTPEDSPLHF.

The rearrangement links TRBV21-1 to TRBJ2-2; TRBD2, as called in the table, went unchecked against the DNA. TRBV21-1 is described as a pseudogene. This CDR3 region has 16 residues. The CDR3 nucleotides read TGTGCCAGCAGCACCAGACTAGCGGGAGTGGTCGGGGAGCTGTTTTTT. Amino acids: CASSTRLAGVVGELFF.

V usage is TRBV18 and J usage is TRBJ2-7; 11 bases fit TRBD2. The length of the CDR3 is 16 residues. Trimming took 3 bases from V and 1 from J; bases not matched to a gene: 5. The germline V gene encodes CDR1 KGHSH and CDR2 LQKENI. The CDR3 here is CASSPLTSGSSYEQYF. As DNA, the CDR3 is TGTGCCAGCTCACCGTTAACTAGCGGGAGTTCCTACGAGCAGTACTTC.

The genes are TRBV7-9 and TRBJ2-5; 11 nucleotides agree with TRBD2. The trim removed 7 bases at V and 4 bases at J, leaving 5 bases unmatched. This CDR3 is built from 14 residues. CDR1 and CDR2 from the germline V gene are SEHNR and FQNEAQ (reference sequence). This CDR3 reads CASNSGLAGETQYF. The CDR3 bases are TGTGCCAGCAACTCCGGACTAGCGGGAGAGACCCAGTACTTC. Combining the CDR3 with reference TRBV7-9 and TRBJ2-5 gives the whole variable domain DTGVSQNPRHKITKRGQNVTFRCDPISEHNRLYWYRQTLGQGPEFLTYFQNEAQLEKSRLLSDRFSAERPKGSFSTLEIQRTEQGDSAMYLCASNSGLAGETQYFGPGTRLLVL.

The CDR3 sequence is CAISDLSDRAQETQYF. The CDR3 nucleotides read TGTGCCATCAGTGATTTATCTGACAGGGCACAAGAGACCCAGTACTTC. The chain is built from TRBV10-3 and TRBJ2-5; 7 bases align to TRBD1. The CDR3 has 16 amino acids. V trimming: 3 bases; J trimming: 2 bases; junction bases outside the gene matches: 9. In germline, CDR1 is ENHRY, CDR2 SYGVKD.

This chain joins TRBV18 and TRBJ2-1; tentative D call: TRBD2 (6 bases). The germline V and J ends were trimmed by 2 bases and 5 bases, with 13 bases remaining between them. CDR1 is KGHSH, CDR2 LQKENI, per germline. The CDR3 runs 15 residues. DNA for the CDR3: TGTGCCAGCTCACCAATGGGGGGATACGACAATGAGCAGTTCTTC. Residues: CASSPMGGYDNEQFF.

The chain carries TRBV4-3 and TRBJ2-7; 11 bases match TRBD2. J was trimmed by 2 bases and V by 0 bases; bases with no gene match: 6. CDR1 is LGHNA, CDR2 YSLEER, per germline. The CDR3 extends over 17 amino acids. The CDR3 nucleotides are TGCGCCAGCAGCCAAGATGCCTTGACTAGCGGGACCTACGAGCAGTACTTC. Translation: CASSQDALTSGTYEQYF.

The chain uses TRBV2 and TRBJ1-6, with D possibly being TRBD1 (6 bases). The V end was cut by 7 bases, the J end by 9 bases, with 16 bases between. The length of the CDR3 is 14 residues. Germline V CDR1 and CDR2: SNHLY, FYNNEI. CDR3 DNA: TGTGCCAGCACATTTGGGGGCAGGGGTTCACCCCTCCACTTT. This encodes CASTFGGRGSPLHF. The complete variable domain, with remaining parts taken from reference TRBV2 and TRBJ1-6, reads EPEVTQTPSHQVTQMGQEVILRCVPISNHLYFYWYRQILGQKVEFLVSFYNNEISEKSEIFDDQFSVERPDGSNFTLKIRSTKLEDSAMYFCASTFGGRGSPLHFGNGTRLTVT.

The chain recombines TRBV5-1 with TRBJ2-2; TRBD1 is a possible D gene (5 bases). From germline, CDR1 is SGHRS and CDR2 YFSETQ. This CDR3 region has 15 residues. V dropped 2 bases and J dropped 5 bases, with 13 bases sitting between them. CDR3 bases: TGCGCCAGCAGCTTTGATGCAGGGCCGACCGGGGAGCTGTTTTTT. Its translation is CASSFDAGPTGELFF.

This clone was recorded only once. The V gene is TRBV11-2, the J gene TRBJ2-1, with TRBD2 as a possible D gene (6 bases). CDR3 length: 16 residues. Germline-derived CDR1 and CDR2 are SGHAT and FQNNGV. The V end lost 0 bases, the J end lost 3 bases, and 12 bases lay between the germline ends. For the CDR3, the DNA is TGTGCCAGCAGCTTAGATTTGGAGGGAGGCTACAATGAGCAGTTCTTC. Protein: CASSLDLEGGYNEQFF.

This chain joins TRBV7-9 and TRBJ2-7; D not certain. CDR3 length: 12 residues. Germline values: CDR1 SEHNR, CDR2 FQNEAQ (reference sequence). The germline V and J ends were trimmed by 3 bases and 3 bases, with 6 bases remaining between them. The DNA for the CDR3 is TGTGCCAGCAGCTTTTACAACTACGAGCAGTACTTC. Protein product: CASSFYNYEQYF.

The chain employs TRBV29-1 and TRBJ2-1, with D maybe TRBD1 (7 bases). CDR1 is SQVTM and CDR2 is ANQGSEA in the germline V gene. There are 16 residues in the CDR3. V was clipped by 8 bases and J by 6 bases, with 26 bases between them. The DNA of the CDR3 is TGCAGCACCCGACAGGGAGGAAAAAGTACTACCAATGAGCAGTTCTTC. Its protein is CSTRQGGKSTTNEQFF.

The chain couples TRBV7-9 to TRBJ1-1, with a tentative D call TRBD1 (6 bases). The length of the CDR3 is 14 residues. Germline V gene sequence: CDR1 SEHNR, CDR2 FQNEAQ (reference sequence). Trimming cost V 5 bases and J 1 base, with 11 bases left between them. The CDR3 DNA sequence: TGTGCCAGCAGCCCACGACAGGAGAACACTGAAGCTTTCTTT. Amino acid sequence: CASSPRQENTEAFF.

This sequence joins TRBV24-1 and TRBJ2-2, with 10 bases that match TRBD2. V trimming: 4 bases; J trimming: 7 bases; junction bases outside the gene matches: 5. CDR3 length equals 15 residues. From germline, CDR1 is KGHDR and CDR2 SFDVKD. DNA for the CDR3: TGTGCCACCAGTGACCTACCTAGCGGGAGCGGGGAGCTGTTTTTT. Its protein product is CATSDLPSGSGELFF.

The chain recombines TRBV6-5 with TRBJ1-1; weak D call: TRBD1 (5 bases). This CDR3 region has 14 residues. Trimming shortened V by 2 bases and J by 1 base, and 8 bases separated the two germline ends. Germline V CDR1 and CDR2: MNHEY, SVGAGI. CDR3 nucleotide sequence: TGTGCCAGCAGTTACACGACAGAGAACACTGAAGCTTTCTTT. Translating it yields CASSYTTENTEAFF.

The CDR3 protein is CATSRPPGKGSSQETQYF. The CDR3 DNA reads as TGTGCCACCAGCAGGCCCCCCGGGAAGGGATCGAGCCAAGAGACCCAGTACTTC. This chain joins TRBV15 and TRBJ2-5, with D possibly being TRBD2 (5 bases). The CDR3 extends over 18 amino acids. V was trimmed by 3 bases and J by 1 base, leaving 21 bases between them. Germline CDR1 is LNHNV and CDR2 is YYDKDF (reference sequence).

The V and J genes are TRBV4-3 and TRBJ2-2; 13 bases align to TRBD2. The CDR3 is 21 amino acids. The germline V gene has CDR1 LGHNA and CDR2 YSLEER. J lost 3 bases, V lost 2 bases, and 15 bases had no gene match. DNA for the CDR3: TGCGCCAGCAGCCAAAAAGTCCGACTAGCGGGGGGCTTTGGGGACACCGGGGAGCTGTTTTTT. It translates to CASSQKVRLAGGFGDTGELFF.

The chain employs TRBV27 and TRBJ2-5; the match to TRBD1 covers 8 bases. The CDR3 is 15 amino acids. Per the germline V gene, CDR1 is MNHEY and CDR2 is SMNVEV (reference sequence). Trimming removed 7 bases from V and 7 bases from J; junction bases left unmatched: 14. This CDR3 reads CASTLSRTGSGTQYF. The CDR3, as DNA: TGTGCCAGCACCCTTTCCCGGACAGGGTCGGGGACCCAGTACTTC.

The table lists this clone with a few counts. This chain uses TRBV30 with TRBJ1-2; D unclear. The CDR3 loop spans 13 amino acids. Trimming took off 2 bases at V and 3 bases at J, with 10 bases between the two ends. Germline V CDR1 and CDR2: GTSNPN, SVGIG (reference sequence). In DNA, the CDR3 is TGTGCCTGGAGTTTTCAATCGGACTATGGCTACACCTTC. The encoded protein is CAWSFQSDYGYTF. Filled out from reference TRBV30 and TRBJ1-2, the complete variable domain reads SQTIHQWPATLVQPVGSPLSLECTVEGTSNPNLYWYRQAAGRGLQLLFYSVGIGQISSEVPQNLSASRPQDRQFILSSKKLLLSDSGFYLCAWSFQSDYGYTFGSGTRLTVV.

The chain has TRBV13 and TRBJ1-6; D is unclear. The germline gives CDR1 PRHDT, CDR2 FYEKMQ (reference sequence). CDR3 length: 14 amino acids. V lost 4 bases and J lost 4, with 8 bases in between. The CDR3, as DNA: TGTGCCAGCAGCTATTCGGTTTATAATTCACCCCTCCACTTT. As protein: CASSYSVYNSPLHF.

The V gene is TRBV7-2, the J gene TRBJ1-5; 7 nucleotides agree with TRBD1. Germline V gene sequence: CDR1 SGHTA, CDR2 FQGNSA. The CDR3 spans 15 residues. Trimming removed 4 bases from V and 2 bases from J; junction bases left unmatched: 5. The CDR3 region is CASSWAGGGNQPQHF. DNA for the CDR3: TGTGCCAGCAGCTGGGCAGGGGGTGGCAATCAGCCCCAGCATTTT. Full variable domain (remainder filled in from reference TRBV7-2 and TRBJ1-5): GAGVSQSPSNKVTEKGKDVELRCDPISGHTALYWYRQSLGQGLEFLIYFQGNSAPDKSGLPSDRFSAERTGGSVSTLTIQRTQQEDSAVYLCASSWAGGGNQPQHFGDGTRLSIL.

The chain recombines TRBV7-2 with TRBJ2-1, with 9 bases lining up with TRBD2. The V and J ends lost 3 bases and 7 bases, in that order; junction bases with no gene match: 10. Germline CDR1 SGHTA, CDR2 FQGNSA. The CDR3 spans 16 residues. CDR3 amino acids: CASSFTALAGKNEQFF. The CDR3 region has the DNA TGTGCCAGCAGCTTCACCGCGCTAGCGGGAAAGAATGAGCAGTTCTTC.